This TCR beta chain originates from a study of T cells after yellow fever vaccination. TCRdb called the 5' RACE reads again in MiXCR, with one record for every CDR3 protein. The sample includes 300,000 to 400,000 distinct CDR3 sequences, 8.7% of them seen just once. Germline V gives CDR1 SEHNR, CDR2 FQNEAQ (reference sequence). The CDR3 runs to 15 residues. The V end was cut by 0 bases, the J end by 5 bases, with 13 bases between. About this clonotype itself: Its target is unknown.

Points from the study as a whole: Post-booster reappearance was seen for most primary-vaccination clones (about 96% CD4, roughly 88% CD8).

The source material was PBMCs, sampled on the day of the first yellow fever vaccination. This chain joins TRBV7-9 and TRBJ1-1, with D possibly being TRBD1 (5 bases). The clonotype originates from a man younger than 35 who received the YFV17D yellow fever vaccine. The CDR3 nucleotides read TGTGCCAGCAGCTTAGCGGGGGGTGTGAGGACTGAAGCTTTCTTT. This codes for CASSLAGGVRTEAFF.